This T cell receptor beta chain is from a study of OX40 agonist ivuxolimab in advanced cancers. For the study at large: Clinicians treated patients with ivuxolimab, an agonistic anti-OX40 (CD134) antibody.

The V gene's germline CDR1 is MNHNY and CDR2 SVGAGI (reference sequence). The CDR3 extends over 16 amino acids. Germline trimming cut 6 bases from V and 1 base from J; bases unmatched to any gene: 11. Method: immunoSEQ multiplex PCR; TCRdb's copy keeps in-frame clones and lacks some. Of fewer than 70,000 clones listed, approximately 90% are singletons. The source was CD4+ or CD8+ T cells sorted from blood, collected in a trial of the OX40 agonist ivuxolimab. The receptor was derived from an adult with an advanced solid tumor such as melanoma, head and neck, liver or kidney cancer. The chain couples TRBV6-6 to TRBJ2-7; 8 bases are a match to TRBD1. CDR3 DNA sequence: TGTGCCAGCAGCCCCCCCGGACAGGGCCCATCCTACGAGCAGTACTTC. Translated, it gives CASSPPGQGPSYEQYF.